Each of the 23 T cell receptor beta chains below was sequenced from the same sample in a study of cytomegalovirus exposure and HLA in healthy donors. Researchers ran the PCR with 60 Vbeta and 13 Jbeta primers. TCRdb's copy holds only in-frame clones and misses some; the assay was immunoSEQ multiplex PCR. The sample consists of under 200,000 clones, around 80% of them appearing once. Sequencing was done on a sample of PBMCs. The receptors derive from a woman between 45 and 60 years old in good health and CMV-seronegative.

The rearrangement links TRBV2 to TRBJ1-5, with TRBD1 matching 8 bases. CDR3 size: 15 residues. V gave up 7 bases and J gave up 5 bases; unmatched junction bases: 10. Germline loops: CDR1 SNHLY, CDR2 FYNNEI. CDR3 region: CASTGIGQGDQPQHF. The DNA for the CDR3 is TGTGCCAGCACTGGGATAGGACAGGGAGATCAGCCCCAGCATTTT.

The chain uses TRBV5-1 and TRBJ2-5; tentative D call: TRBD1 (6 bases). The end of the DNA aligns better with TRBJ2-7, so the J call may be wrong. Germline V CDR1 and CDR2: SGHRS, YFSETQ. This CDR3 has 13 amino acids. The CDR3 region is CASSGTITYEQYF. The CDR3 nucleotides read TGCGCCAGCAGCGGGACAATCACCTACGAGCAGTACTTC.

The rearrangement joins TRBV27 to TRBJ2-7; 8 bases agree with TRBD1. J lost 4 bases, V lost 5 bases, and 7 bases had no gene match. The CDR3 consists of 14 residues. Per the germline V gene, CDR1 is MNHEY and CDR2 is SMNVEV (reference sequence). The CDR3 DNA follows: TGTGCCAGCAGTATGAGGGACAGGTATTACGAGCAGTACTTC. Protein product: CASSMRDRYYEQYF.

The J gene is TRBJ2-1, the V gene TRBV7-6, with a weak D call TRBD2 (6 bases). In germline, CDR1 is SGHVS, CDR2 FNYEAQ. Trimming stripped 3 bases from V and 4 bases from J, with 16 bases between. The CDR3 loop spans 16 amino acids. The CDR3 DNA sequence: TGTGCCAGCAGCTTGGATGTAGCGGTAAAATACAATGAGCAGTTCTTC. Translating gives CASSLDVAVKYNEQFF.

V is TRBV10-3 and J is TRBJ2-1; 12 nucleotides align to TRBD2. The V gene end was trimmed by 4 bases and the J gene end by 5 bases; junction bases not matched to a gene: 0. This CDR3 is built from 14 residues. Germline lookup yields CDR1 ENHRY and CDR2 SYGVKD. As DNA, the CDR3 is TGTGCCATCAGTGGACTAGCGGGAGACAATGAGCAGTTCTTC. It yields the protein CAISGLAGDNEQFF.

The chain employs TRBV9 and TRBJ1-1, with 7 bases aligning to TRBD1. Trimming removed 3 bases from V and 1 base from J; junction bases left unmatched: 9. Germline CDR1 SGDLS, CDR2 YYNGEE. The CDR3 is 16 residues long. The CDR3 region has the DNA TGTGCCAGCAGCGGCGGACAGGAAATGAGGAACACTGAAGCTTTCTTT. This encodes CASSGGQEMRNTEAFF. The whole variable domain, remainder taken from reference TRBV9 and TRBJ1-1, is DSGVTQTPKHLITATGQRVTLRCSPRSGDLSVYWYQQSLDQGLQFLIQYYNGEERAKGNILERFSAQQFPDLHSELNLSSLELGDSALYFCASSGGQEMRNTEAFFGQGTRLTVV.

This chain links TRBV13 with TRBJ1-4, with D possibly TRBD1 on 6 matching bases. This CDR3 contains 15 residues. The V gene lost 5 bases and the J gene lost 8 bases, with 18 bases spanning the gap. CDR1 is PRHDT, CDR2 FYEKMQ, per germline (reference sequence). The CDR3 protein is CASSLDGGAQEKLFF. The CDR3 coding sequence is TGTGCCAGCAGCCTCGACGGGGGGGCCCAGGAAAAACTGTTTTTT.

The rearrangement uses TRBV5-1 and TRBJ1-2; 10 bases map to TRBD1. The CDR3 is 15 amino acids. CDR1 and CDR2 from the germline V gene are SGHRS and YFSETQ. Germline trimming cut 3 bases from V and 5 bases from J; bases unmatched to any gene: 7. CDR3 in amino acids: CASSSLTGGHYGYTF. CDR3 DNA: TGCGCCAGCAGCTCCCTGACAGGGGGCCATTATGGCTACACCTTC.

The chain carries TRBV15 and TRBJ2-5, with 8 bases lining up with TRBD1. Germline V gene sequence: CDR1 LNHNV, CDR2 YYDKDF (reference sequence). The V gene end was trimmed by 11 bases and the J gene end by 3 bases; junction bases not matched to a gene: 11. This CDR3 has 14 residues. The CDR3 DNA follows: TGTGCCTCCCAGGGGGCGAGTCGGGAAGAGACCCAGTACTTC. This gives the protein CASQGASREETQYF.

This clone was counted a single time. The sample holds other DNA sequences that translate to the same CDR3. This chain links TRBV7-2 with TRBJ2-3, with D maybe TRBD2 (6 bases). From germline, CDR1 is SGHTA and CDR2 FQGNSA. The CDR3 runs 15 residues. V dropped 1 base and J dropped 2 bases, with 10 bases sitting between them. The CDR3 sequence: CASSLGGGNTDTQYF. CDR3 bases: TGTGCCAGCAGCTTAGGGGGCGGGAACACAGATACGCAGTATTTT.

This CDR3 is CASSSLAGPTMQETQYF. DNA for the CDR3: TGCGCCAGCAGCTCTCTAGCGGGACCCACTATGCAAGAGACCCAGTACTTC. This sequence joins TRBV5-1 and TRBJ2-5; 9 nucleotides match TRBD2. The CDR3 length is 17 residues. Trimming at V came to 3 bases and at J to 2 bases, leaving 11 bases not matched to a gene. Germline V gene data show CDR1 as SGHRS and CDR2 as YFSETQ.

This clone was observed a few times. V is TRBV4-3 and J is TRBJ2-7, with D possibly TRBD1 on 5 matching bases. CDR3 length equals 14 residues. CDR1 LGHNA and CDR2 YSLEER come from the germline V gene. Trimming removed 1 base from V and 2 bases from J, with 9 bases in between. CDR3 nucleotides: TGCGCCAGCAGCCAAGTCAGGGTAACCTACGAGCAGTACTTC. Its protein product is CASSQVRVTYEQYF.

This clone came up once. V and J are TRBV4-3 and TRBJ2-1; maybe TRBD1 (6 bases). The germline V gene encodes CDR1 LGHNA and CDR2 YSLEER. Trimming stripped 6 bases from V and 2 bases from J, with 17 bases between. The CDR3 length is 16 residues. CDR3 coding DNA: TGCGCCAGCAGTTTTACAGTGGGGGCGACCTACAATGAGCAGTTCTTC. Residues: CASSFTVGATYNEQFF.

J is TRBJ2-2 and V is TRBV4-1, with TRBD1 as a possible D gene (5 bases). Germline CDR1 reads MGHRA; CDR2 reads YSYEKL. This CDR3 comprises 15 residues. The V and J ends lost 4 bases and 5 bases respectively, with 14 bases between them. The CDR3 coding sequence is TGCGCCAGCAGCCCCGGGCAGGGTCGGACCGGGGAGCTGTTTTTT. It encodes CASSPGQGRTGELFF.

V is TRBV5-4 and J is TRBJ2-3, with D maybe TRBD1 (5 bases). Germline-derived CDR1 and CDR2 are SGHNT and YYREEE (reference sequence). The CDR3 is made up of 14 amino acids. The V end was cut by 5 bases, the J end by 3 bases, with 13 bases between. CDR3 protein: CASSSGRQTDTQYF. The CDR3 coding sequence is TGTGCCAGCAGTTCCGGCCGACAGACAGATACGCAGTATTTT.

This clone is a singleton in its sample. This chain links TRBV7-9 with TRBJ2-7, with 8 bases identical to TRBD1. The germline CDR1 and CDR2 sequences are SEHNR and FQNEAQ (reference sequence). The CDR3 is 14 residues long. After removal of 8 bases from V and 5 bases from J, the junction contained 11 bases not matched to a gene. CDR3 coding DNA: TGTGCCAGCGGGAGACAGGGGTTTCCCCACGAGCAGTACTTC. As protein: CASGRQGFPHEQYF.

This rearrangement joins TRBV27 to TRBJ1-4, with 7 bases matching TRBD1. CDR3 length: 14 residues. From germline, CDR1 is MNHEY and CDR2 SMNVEV (reference sequence). V trimming: 5 bases; J trimming: 6 bases; junction bases outside the gene matches: 6. The CDR3 DNA is TGTGCCAGCAGTCCAGGGGGTTCGTATGAAAAACTGTTTTTT. It specifies CASSPGGSYEKLFF.

The chain has TRBV6-5 and TRBJ1-2; TRBD1 matches 7 bases. Losses at the gene ends were 4 bases for V and 4 bases for J; bases not matched to a gene: 3. In germline, CDR1 is MNHEY, CDR2 SVGAGI. CDR3 size: 13 residues. CDR3 DNA sequence: TGTGCCAGCAGTTTCGGGACAGCCTATGGCTACACCTTC. Protein sequence: CASSFGTAYGYTF.

Remarks on this clone: Within the sample, other DNA sequences also encode this same CDR3. The chain is built from TRBV19 and TRBJ1-1; D not certain. This CDR3 is 13 amino acids long. Germline assignment: CDR1 LNHDA and CDR2 SQIVND (reference sequence). V was pared by 8 bases and J by 4 bases, with 14 bases between. The CDR3 spells CASSNRGGTEAFF. Written as DNA, the CDR3 is TGTGCCAGTTCTAATCGGGGAGGCACTGAAGCTTTCTTT.

The V and J genes are TRBV10-3 and TRBJ2-5; D unresolved. The J call may be in error: the DNA end matches TRBJ2-7 better. The germline V gene encodes CDR1 ENHRY and CDR2 SYGVKD. CDR3 size: 12 residues. This chain's CDR3 is CAISGGYYEQYF. The CDR3 DNA is TGTGCCATCAGCGGCGGTTACTACGAGCAGTACTTC.

This sequence joins TRBV27 and TRBJ2-7; TRBD2 matches at 9 bases. Germline V CDR1 and CDR2: MNHEY, SMNVEV (reference sequence). This CDR3 region has 15 residues. Unmatched junction bases numbered 2, after V lost 2 bases and J lost 0 bases. The DNA of the CDR3 is TGTGCCAGCAGTTTAGCTAGCGGGGCCTCCTACGAGCAGTACTTC. Translating gives CASSLASGASYEQYF.

This clone was detected only once. The J gene is TRBJ2-1, the V gene TRBV29-1; no clear D. V gave up 6 bases and J gave up 2 bases, with 14 bases separating them. Germline-derived CDR1 and CDR2 are SQVTM and ANQGSEA. The CDR3 length is 14 residues. CDR3 amino acids: CSVRRSFPYNEQFF. The CDR3 DNA reads as TGCAGCGTCCGGCGGTCCTTCCCCTACAATGAGCAGTTCTTC.

The V call is TRBV2, the J call TRBJ2-7, with 7 bases fitting TRBD2. CDR1 is SNHLY, CDR2 FYNNEI, per germline. V dropped 6 bases and J dropped 5; count of bases not matched to a gene: 10. The CDR3 is made up of 14 amino acids. CDR3 in amino acids: CASRSRDYPHEQYF. In DNA, the CDR3 is TGTGCCAGCAGGAGCCGGGACTACCCCCACGAGCAGTACTTC.